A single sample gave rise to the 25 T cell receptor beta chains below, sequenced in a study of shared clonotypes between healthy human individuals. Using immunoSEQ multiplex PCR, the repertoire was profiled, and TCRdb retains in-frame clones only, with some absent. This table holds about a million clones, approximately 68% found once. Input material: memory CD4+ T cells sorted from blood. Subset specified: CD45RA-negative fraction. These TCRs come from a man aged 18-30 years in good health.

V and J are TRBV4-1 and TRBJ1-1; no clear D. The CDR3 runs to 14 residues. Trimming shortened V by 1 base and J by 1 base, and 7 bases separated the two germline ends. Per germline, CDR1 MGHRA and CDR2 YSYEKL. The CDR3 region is CASSQGQENTEAFF. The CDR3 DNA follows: TGCGCCAGCAGCCAAGGGCAGGAGAACACTGAAGCTTTCTTT.

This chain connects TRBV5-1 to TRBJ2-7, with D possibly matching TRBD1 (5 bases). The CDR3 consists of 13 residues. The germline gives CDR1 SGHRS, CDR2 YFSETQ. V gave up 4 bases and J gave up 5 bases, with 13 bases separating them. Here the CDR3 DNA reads TGCGCCAGCAGCAACACAGGTTCGAACGAGCAGTACTTC. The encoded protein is CASSNTGSNEQYF.

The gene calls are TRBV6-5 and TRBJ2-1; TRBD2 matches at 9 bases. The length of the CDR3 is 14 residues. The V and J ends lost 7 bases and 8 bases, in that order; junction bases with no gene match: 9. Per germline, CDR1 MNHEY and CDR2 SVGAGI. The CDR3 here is CASKGLAQNDEQFF. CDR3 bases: TGTGCCAGCAAGGGACTAGCTCAAAACGATGAGCAGTTCTTC.

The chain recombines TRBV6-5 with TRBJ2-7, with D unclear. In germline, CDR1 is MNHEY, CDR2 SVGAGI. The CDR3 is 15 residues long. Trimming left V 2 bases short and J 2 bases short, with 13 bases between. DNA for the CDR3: TGTGCCAGCAGTTACCTCCGATCGCAGGCCTACGAGCAGTACTTC. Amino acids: CASSYLRSQAYEQYF.

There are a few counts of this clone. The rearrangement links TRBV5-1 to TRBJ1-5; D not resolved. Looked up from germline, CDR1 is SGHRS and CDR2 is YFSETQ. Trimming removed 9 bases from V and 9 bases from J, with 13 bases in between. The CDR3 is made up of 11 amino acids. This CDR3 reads CATWTVRPQHF. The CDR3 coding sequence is TGCGCCACCTGGACCGTTCGGCCCCAGCATTTT. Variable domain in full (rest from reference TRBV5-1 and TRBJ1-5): KAGVTQTPRYLIKTRGQQVTLSCSPISGHRSVSWYQQTPGQGLQFLFEYFSETQRNKGNFPGRFSGRQFSNSRSEMNVSTLELGDSALYLCATWTVRPQHFGDGTRLSIL.

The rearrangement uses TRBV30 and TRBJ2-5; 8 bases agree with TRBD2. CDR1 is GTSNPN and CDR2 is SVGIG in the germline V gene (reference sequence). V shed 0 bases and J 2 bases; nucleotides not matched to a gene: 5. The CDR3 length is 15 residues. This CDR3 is CAWSVRGGPQETQYF. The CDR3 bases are TGTGCCTGGAGTGTACGGGGGGGCCCACAAGAGACCCAGTACTTC.

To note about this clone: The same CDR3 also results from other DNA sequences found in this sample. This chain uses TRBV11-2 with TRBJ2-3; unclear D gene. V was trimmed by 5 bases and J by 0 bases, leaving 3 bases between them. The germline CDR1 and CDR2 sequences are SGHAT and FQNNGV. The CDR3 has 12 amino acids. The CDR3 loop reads CASSRSTDTQYF. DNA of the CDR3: TGTGCCAGCAGCCGGAGCACAGATACGCAGTATTTT.

In DNA form, the CDR3 reads TGTGCCTGGAGTACAGGGAAGGAAAACACCATATATTTT. Translation: CAWSTGKENTIYF. The V and J genes are TRBV30 and TRBJ1-3; D may be TRBD1 (6 bases). Trimming pared 2 bases from V and 6 bases from J, leaving 11 bases between. The CDR3 consists of 13 residues. CDR1 and CDR2 from the germline V gene are GTSNPN and SVGIG (reference sequence).

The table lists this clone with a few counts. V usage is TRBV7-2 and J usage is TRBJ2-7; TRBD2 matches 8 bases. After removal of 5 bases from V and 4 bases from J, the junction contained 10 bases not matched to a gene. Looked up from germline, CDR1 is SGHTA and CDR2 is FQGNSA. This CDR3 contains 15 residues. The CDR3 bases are TGTGCCAGCAGCCCTGGGGAGCGGGAGAGGTACGAGCAGTACTTC. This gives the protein CASSPGERERYEQYF.

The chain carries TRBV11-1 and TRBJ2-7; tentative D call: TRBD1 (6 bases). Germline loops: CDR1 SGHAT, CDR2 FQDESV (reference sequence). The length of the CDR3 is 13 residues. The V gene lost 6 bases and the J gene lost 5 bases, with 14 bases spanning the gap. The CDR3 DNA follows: TGTGCCAGCAGATCCCTAGGACAGAACGAGCAGTACTTC. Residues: CASRSLGQNEQYF.

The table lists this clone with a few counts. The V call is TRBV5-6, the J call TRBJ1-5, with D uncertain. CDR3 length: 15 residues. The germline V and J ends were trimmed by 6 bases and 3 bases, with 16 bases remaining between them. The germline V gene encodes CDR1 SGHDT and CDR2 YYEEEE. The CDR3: CASTRRGSPNQPQHF. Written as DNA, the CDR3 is TGTGCCAGCACCAGGCGCGGGAGCCCCAATCAGCCCCAGCATTTT.

As DNA, the CDR3 is TGTGCCGCCCAGGGGGACTCTGGAAACACCATATATTTT. Its translation is CAAQGDSGNTIYF. V and J are TRBV10-3 and TRBJ1-3; 7 bases line up with TRBD1. The germline CDR1 and CDR2 sequences are ENHRY and SYGVKD. With 11 bases clipped from V and 0 bases from J, the junction kept 4 bases outside the gene matches. There are 13 residues in the CDR3.

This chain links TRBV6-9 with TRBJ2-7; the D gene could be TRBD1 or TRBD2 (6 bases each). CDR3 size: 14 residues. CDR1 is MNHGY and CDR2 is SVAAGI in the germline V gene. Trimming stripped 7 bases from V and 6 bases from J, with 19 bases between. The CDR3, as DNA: TGTGCCAGCAACTTATGGCCGGGGGCGACCGAGCAGTACTTC. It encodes CASNLWPGATEQYF.

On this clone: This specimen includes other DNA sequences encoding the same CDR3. As DNA, the CDR3 is TGCGCCAGCAGCTTAGAGGGCACCGGGGAGCTGTTTTTT. Protein: CASSLEGTGELFF. V usage is TRBV5-1 and J usage is TRBJ2-2, with D possibly being TRBD2 (5 bases). V dropped 2 bases and J dropped 4 bases, with 6 bases sitting between them. The CDR3 has 13 amino acids. The germline CDR1 and CDR2 sequences are SGHRS and YFSETQ.

CDR3 amino acids: CASSYGDFGYYEQYF. In nucleotides, the CDR3 is TGTGCCAGCTCTTACGGGGACTTCGGATACTACGAGCAGTACTTC. The chain is built from TRBV18 and TRBJ2-7, with D tentatively TRBD2 (6 bases). This CDR3 is 15 amino acids long. Germline V gene data show CDR1 as KGHSH and CDR2 as LQKENI. V was pared by 6 bases and J by 3 bases, with 18 bases between.

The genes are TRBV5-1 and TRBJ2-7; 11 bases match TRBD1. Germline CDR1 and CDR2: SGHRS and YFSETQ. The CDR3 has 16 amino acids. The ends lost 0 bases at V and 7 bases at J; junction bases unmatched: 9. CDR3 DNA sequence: TGCGCCAGCAGCTTGGTTCCCTGGACAGGGGGCAGTGAGCAGTACTTC. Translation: CASSLVPWTGGSEQYF.

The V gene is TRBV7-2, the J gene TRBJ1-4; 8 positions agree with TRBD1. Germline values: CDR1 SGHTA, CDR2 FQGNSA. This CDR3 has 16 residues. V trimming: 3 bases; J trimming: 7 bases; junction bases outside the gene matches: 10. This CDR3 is CASSFVSGGGGEKLFF. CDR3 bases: TGTGCCAGCAGCTTTGTTTCAGGGGGCGGGGGTGAAAAACTGTTTTTT.

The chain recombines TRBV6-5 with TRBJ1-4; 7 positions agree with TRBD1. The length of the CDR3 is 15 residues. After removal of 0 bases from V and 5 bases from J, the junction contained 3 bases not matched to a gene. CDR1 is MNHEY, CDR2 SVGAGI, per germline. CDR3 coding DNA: TGTGCCAGCAGTTACTCGATGGGACAGAATGAAAAACTGTTTTTT. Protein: CASSYSMGQNEKLFF.

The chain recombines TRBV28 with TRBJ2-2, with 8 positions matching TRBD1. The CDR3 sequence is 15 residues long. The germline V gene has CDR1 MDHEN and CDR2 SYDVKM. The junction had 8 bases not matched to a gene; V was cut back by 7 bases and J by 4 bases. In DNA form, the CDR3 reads TGTGCCAGCACTACGCAGGGGGCGGGCACCGGGGAGCTGTTTTTT. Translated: CASTTQGAGTGELFF.

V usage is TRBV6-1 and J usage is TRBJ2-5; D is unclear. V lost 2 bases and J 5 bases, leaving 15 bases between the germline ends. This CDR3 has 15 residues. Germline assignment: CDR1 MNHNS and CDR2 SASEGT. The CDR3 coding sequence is TGTGCCAGCAGTGAACTCGGCGTGGTAGGGGAGACCCAGTACTTC. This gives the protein CASSELGVVGETQYF.

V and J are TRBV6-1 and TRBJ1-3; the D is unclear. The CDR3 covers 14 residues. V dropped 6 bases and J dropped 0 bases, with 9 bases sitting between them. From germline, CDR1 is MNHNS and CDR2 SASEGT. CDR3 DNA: TGTGCCAGCAGGGAGGGTGTCTCTGGAAACACCATATATTTT. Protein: CASREGVSGNTIYF.

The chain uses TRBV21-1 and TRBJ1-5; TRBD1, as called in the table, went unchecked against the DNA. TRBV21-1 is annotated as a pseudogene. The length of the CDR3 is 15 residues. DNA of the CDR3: TGTGCCTTGGACAGGGGTCGTCTGGGCAATCAGCCCCAGCATTTT. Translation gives CALDRGRLGNQPQHF.

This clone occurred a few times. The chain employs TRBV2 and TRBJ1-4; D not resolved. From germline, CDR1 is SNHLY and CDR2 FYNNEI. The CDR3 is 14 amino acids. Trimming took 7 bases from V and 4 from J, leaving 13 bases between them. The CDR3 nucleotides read TGTGCCAGCAATTCGAAGTTACTTAATGAAAAACTGTTTTTT. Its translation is CASNSKLLNEKLFF.

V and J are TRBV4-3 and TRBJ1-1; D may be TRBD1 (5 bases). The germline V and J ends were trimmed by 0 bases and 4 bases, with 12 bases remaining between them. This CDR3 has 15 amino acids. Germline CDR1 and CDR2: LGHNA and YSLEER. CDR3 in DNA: TGCGCCAGCAGCCAAGAAGGGGAGGGTCTCACTGAAGCTTTCTTT. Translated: CASSQEGEGLTEAFF.

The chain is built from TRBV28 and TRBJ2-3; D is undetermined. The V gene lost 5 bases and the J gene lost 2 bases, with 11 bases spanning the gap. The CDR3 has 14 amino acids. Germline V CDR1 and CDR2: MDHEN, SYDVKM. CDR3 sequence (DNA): TGTGCCAGCAGTCCCCCAGCTATCACAGATACGCAGTATTTT. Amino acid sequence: CASSPPAITDTQYF.